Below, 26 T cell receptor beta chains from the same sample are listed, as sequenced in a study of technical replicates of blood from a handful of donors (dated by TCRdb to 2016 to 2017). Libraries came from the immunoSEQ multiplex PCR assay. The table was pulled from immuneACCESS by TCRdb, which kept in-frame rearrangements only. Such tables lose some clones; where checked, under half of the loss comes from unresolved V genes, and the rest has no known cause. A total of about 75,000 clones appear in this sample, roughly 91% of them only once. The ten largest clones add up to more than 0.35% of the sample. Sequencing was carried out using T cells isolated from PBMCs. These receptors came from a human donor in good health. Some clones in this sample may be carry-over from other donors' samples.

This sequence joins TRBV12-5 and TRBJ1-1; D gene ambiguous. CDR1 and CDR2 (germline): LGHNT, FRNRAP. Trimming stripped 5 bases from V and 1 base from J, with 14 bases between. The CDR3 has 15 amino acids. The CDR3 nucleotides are TGTGCTAGTGGTCTTTCAGGAGGCGGGAACACTGAAGCTTTCTTT. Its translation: CASGLSGGGNTEAFF.

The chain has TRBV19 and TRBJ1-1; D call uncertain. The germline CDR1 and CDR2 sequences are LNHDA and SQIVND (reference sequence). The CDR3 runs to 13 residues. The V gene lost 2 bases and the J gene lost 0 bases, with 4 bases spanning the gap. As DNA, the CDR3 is TGTGCCAGTAGTATAATAATGAACACTGAAGCTTTCTTT. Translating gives CASSIIMNTEAFF.

CDR3 sequence reads: CASSYSPSATSETQYF. CDR3 DNA: TGTGCCAGCAGTTACTCTCCTAGCGCGACGTCAGAGACCCAGTACTTC. The rearrangement joins TRBV6-5 to TRBJ2-5; D is perhaps TRBD2 (6 bases). CDR3 size: 16 residues. V was clipped by 0 bases and J by 4 bases, with 15 bases between them. Germline CDR1 reads MNHEY; CDR2 reads SVGAGI.

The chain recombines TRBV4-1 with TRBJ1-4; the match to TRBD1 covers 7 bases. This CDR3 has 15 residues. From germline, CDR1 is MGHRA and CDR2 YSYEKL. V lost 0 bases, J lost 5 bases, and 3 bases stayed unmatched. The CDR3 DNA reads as TGCGCCAGCAGCCAAGATGAGGGGGCCAATGAAAAACTGTTTTTT. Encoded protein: CASSQDEGANEKLFF.

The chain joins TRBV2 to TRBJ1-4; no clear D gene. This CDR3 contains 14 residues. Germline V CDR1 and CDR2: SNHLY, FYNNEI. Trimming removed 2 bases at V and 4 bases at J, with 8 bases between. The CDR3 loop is CASSEREGNEKLFF. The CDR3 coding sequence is TGTGCCAGCAGTGAACGCGAGGGTAATGAAAAACTGTTTTTT.

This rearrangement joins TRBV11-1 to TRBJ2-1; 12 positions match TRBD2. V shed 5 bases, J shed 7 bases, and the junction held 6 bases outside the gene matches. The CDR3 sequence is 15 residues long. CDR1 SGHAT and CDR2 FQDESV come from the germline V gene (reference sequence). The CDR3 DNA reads TGTGCCAGCAGCCGCCTAGCGGGAGGGATAAATGAGCAGTTCTTC. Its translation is CASSRLAGGINEQFF.

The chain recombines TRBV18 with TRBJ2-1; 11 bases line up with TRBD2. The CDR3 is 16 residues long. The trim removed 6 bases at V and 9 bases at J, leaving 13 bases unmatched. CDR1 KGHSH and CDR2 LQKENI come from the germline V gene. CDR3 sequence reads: CASSNGLAGMMGEQFF. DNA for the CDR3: TGTGCCAGCTCTAACGGACTAGCGGGTATGATGGGTGAGCAGTTCTTC.

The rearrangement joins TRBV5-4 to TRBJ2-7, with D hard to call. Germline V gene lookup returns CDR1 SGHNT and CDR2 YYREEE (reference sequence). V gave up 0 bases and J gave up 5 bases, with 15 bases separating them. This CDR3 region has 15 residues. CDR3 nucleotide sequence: TGTGCCAGCAGCTTGGTCGGGTCCCCTGCGGACGAGCAGTACTTC. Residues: CASSLVGSPADEQYF. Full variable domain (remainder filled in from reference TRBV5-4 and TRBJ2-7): ETGVTQSPTHLIKTRGQQVTLRCSSQSGHNTVSWYQQALGQGPQFIFQYYREEENGRGNFPPRFSGLQFPNYSSELNVNALELDDSALYLCASSLVGSPADEQYFGPGTRLTVT.

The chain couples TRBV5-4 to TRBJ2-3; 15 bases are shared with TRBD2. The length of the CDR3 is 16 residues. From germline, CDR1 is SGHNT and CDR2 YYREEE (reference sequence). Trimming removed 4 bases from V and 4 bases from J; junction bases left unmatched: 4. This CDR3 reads CASSRTSGGASDTQYF. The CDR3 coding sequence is TGTGCCAGCAGCCGGACTAGCGGGGGGGCTTCAGATACGCAGTATTTT.

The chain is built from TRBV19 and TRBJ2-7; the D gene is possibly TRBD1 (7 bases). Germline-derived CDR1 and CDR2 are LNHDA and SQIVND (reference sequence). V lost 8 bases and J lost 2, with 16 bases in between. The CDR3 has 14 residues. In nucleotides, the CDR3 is TGTGCCAGTCAGGGGGAGGAAACCACCTACGAGCAGTACTTC. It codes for CASQGEETTYEQYF.

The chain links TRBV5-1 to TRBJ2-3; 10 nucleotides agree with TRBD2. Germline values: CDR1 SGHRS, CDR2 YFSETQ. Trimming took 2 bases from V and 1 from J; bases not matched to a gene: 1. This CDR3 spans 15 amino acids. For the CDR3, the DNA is TGCGCCAGCAGCTTCGGGACTAGCGGCACAGATACGCAGTATTTT. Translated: CASSFGTSGTDTQYF.

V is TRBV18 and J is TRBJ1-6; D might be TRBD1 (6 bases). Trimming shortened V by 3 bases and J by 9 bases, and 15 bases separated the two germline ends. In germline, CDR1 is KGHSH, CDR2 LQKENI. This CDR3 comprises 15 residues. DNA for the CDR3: TGTGCCAGCTCACCCCACAGGGACGTGAGTTCACCCCTCCACTTT. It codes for CASSPHRDVSSPLHF.

Here the CDR3 reads CASSERTGLDGYTF. The CDR3 coding sequence is TGTGCCAGTAGTGAACGGACAGGCCTAGATGGCTACACCTTC. The rearrangement uses TRBV19 and TRBJ1-2; 7 bases are a match to TRBD1. Germline assignment: CDR1 LNHDA and CDR2 SQIVND (reference sequence). Trimming took 5 bases from V and 6 from J; bases not matched to a gene: 9. CDR3 length: 14 residues.

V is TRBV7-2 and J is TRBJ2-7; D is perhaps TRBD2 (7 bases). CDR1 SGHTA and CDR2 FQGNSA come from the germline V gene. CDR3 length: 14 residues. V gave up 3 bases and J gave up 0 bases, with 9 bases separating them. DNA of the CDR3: TGTGCCAGCAGCTTCGCGGGGGCCTCCTACGAGCAGTACTTC. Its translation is CASSFAGASYEQYF.

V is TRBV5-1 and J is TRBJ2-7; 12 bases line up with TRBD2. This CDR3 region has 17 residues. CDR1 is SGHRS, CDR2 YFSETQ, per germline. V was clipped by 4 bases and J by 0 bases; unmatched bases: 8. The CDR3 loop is CASSPGTSGLFSYEQYF. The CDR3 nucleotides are TGCGCCAGCAGCCCCGGGACTAGCGGGCTTTTCTCCTACGAGCAGTACTTC.

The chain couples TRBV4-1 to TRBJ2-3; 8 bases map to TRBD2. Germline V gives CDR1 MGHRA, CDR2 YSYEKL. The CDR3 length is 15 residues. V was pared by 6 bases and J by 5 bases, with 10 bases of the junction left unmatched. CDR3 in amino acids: CASRSGLGSQDTQYF. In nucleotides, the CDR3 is TGCGCCAGCAGATCGGGACTAGGGTCCCAAGATACGCAGTATTTT.

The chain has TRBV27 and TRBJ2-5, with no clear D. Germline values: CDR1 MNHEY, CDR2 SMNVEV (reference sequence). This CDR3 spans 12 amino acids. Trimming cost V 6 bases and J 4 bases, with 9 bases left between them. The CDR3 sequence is CASSIIGETQYF. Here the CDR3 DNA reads TGTGCCAGCAGCATCATCGGAGAGACCCAGTACTTC.

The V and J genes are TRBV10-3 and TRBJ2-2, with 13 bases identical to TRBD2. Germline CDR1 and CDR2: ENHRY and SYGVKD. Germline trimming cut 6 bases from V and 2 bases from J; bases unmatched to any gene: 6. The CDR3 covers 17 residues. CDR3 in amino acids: CAISGGLAGLNTGELFF. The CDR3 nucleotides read TGTGCCATCAGCGGGGGACTAGCGGGATTAAACACCGGGGAGCTGTTTTTT.

The CDR3 DNA follows: TGTGCCAGCAGCTTACGGGACAGGGTAGTAAATGGCTACACCTTC. It is translated as CASSLRDRVVNGYTF. The J gene is TRBJ1-2, the V gene TRBV5-5; 9 bases map to TRBD1. The length of the CDR3 is 15 residues. J gave up 6 bases and V 2 bases, and 8 bases lay outside the gene matches. The germline V gene encodes CDR1 SGHKS and CDR2 YYEKEE (reference sequence).

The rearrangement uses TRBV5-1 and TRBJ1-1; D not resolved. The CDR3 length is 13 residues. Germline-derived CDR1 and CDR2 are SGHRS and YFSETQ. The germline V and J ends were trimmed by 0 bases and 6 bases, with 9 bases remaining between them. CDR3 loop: CASSLESGPEAFF. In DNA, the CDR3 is TGCGCCAGCAGCTTGGAGTCCGGTCCTGAAGCTTTCTTT.

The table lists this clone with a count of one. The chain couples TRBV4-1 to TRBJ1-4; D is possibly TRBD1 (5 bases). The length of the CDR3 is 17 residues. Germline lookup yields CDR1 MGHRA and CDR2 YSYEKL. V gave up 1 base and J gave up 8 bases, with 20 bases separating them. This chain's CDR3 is CASSQVAKRGSKEKLFF. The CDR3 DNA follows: TGCGCCAGCAGCCAAGTTGCAAAAAGGGGTTCGAAGGAAAAACTGTTTTTT.

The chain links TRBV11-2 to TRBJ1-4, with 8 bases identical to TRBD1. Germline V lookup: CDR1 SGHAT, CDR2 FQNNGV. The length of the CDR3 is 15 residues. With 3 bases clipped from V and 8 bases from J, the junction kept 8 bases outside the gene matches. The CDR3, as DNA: TGTGCCAGCAGCTTGATCGGACAGGGTGGCGAAAAACTGTTTTTT. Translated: CASSLIGQGGEKLFF.

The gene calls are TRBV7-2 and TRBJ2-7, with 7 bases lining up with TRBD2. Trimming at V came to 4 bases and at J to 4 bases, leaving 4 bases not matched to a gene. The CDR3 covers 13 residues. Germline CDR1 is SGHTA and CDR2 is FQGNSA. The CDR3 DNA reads TGTGCCAGCAGCTCCGACGGGGGGTACGAGCAGTACTTC. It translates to CASSSDGGYEQYF.

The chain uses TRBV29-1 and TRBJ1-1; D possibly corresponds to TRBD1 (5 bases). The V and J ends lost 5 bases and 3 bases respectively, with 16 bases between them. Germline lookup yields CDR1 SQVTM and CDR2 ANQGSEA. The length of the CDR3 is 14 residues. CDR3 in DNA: TGCAGCGTTCCGGGACTTCTAAGGGACACTGAAGCTTTCTTT. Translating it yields CSVPGLLRDTEAFF.

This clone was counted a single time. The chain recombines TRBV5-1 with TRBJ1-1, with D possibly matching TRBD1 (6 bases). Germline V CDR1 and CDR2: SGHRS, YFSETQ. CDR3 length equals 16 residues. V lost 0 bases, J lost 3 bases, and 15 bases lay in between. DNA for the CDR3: TGCGCCAGCAGCTTGGTCGCAGGGGCTGTGGACACTGAAGCTTTCTTT. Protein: CASSLVAGAVDTEAFF.

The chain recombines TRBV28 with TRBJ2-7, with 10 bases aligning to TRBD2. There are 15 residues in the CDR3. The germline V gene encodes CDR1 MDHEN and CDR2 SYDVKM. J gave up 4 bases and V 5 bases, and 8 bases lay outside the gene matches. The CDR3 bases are TGTGCCAGCAGTCCCCAACTAGCGGGGAAGTACGAGCAGTACTTC. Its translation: CASSPQLAGKYEQYF.